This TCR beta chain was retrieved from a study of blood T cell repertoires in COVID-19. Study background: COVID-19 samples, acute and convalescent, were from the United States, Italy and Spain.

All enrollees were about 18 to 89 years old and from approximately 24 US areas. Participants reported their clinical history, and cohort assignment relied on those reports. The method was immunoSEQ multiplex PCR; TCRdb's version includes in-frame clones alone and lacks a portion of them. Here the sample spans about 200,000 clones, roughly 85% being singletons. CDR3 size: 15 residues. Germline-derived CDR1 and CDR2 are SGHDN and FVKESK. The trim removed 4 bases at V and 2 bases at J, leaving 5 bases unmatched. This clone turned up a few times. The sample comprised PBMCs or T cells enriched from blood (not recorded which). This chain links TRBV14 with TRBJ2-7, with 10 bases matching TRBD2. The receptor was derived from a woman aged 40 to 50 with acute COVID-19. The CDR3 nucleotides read TGTGCCAGCAGCCTCGGGACTAGCGTAGCCTACGAGCAGTACTTC. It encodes CASSLGTSVAYEQYF.